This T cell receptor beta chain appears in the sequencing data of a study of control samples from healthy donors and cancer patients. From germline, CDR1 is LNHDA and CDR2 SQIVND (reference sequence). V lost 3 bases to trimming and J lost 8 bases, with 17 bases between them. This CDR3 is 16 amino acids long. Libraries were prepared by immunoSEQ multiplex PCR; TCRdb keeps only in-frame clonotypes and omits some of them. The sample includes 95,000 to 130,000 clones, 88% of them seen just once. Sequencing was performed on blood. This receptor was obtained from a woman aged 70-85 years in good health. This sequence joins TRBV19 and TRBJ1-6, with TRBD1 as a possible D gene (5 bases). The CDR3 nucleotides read TGTGCCAGTAGTATCACCCCGCGGGGACGGGATTCACCCCTCCACTTT. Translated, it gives CASSITPRGRDSPLHF. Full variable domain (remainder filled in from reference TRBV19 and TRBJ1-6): DGGITQSPKYLFRKEGQNVTLSCEQNLNHDAMYWYRQDPGQGLRLIYYSQIVNDFQKGDIAEGYSVSREKKESFPLTVTSAQKNPTAFYLCASSITPRGRDSPLHFGNGTRLTVT.